These T cell receptor beta chains were read from a single sample in a study of blood T cell repertoires in COVID-19. Profiled with immunoSEQ multiplex PCR; TCRdb holds only in-frame clones, not every one. This sample yields roughly 160,000 clones, of which 60% to 85% are seen a single time; more than 7% belongs to the top ten. Sequencing was carried out using peripheral blood. Receptors were obtained from a woman aged 55-69 years with COVID-19, enrolled during active disease. The conserved cysteine and the conserved F or W are not part of the CDR3 here. A clone size is listed for some rows: how often the clone was seen (once, few, many), or a class if it is expanded.

j_call,v_call,clone_size,cdr3_aa
TRBJ2-3,TRBV6-2/TRBV6-3,-,ASSFGGTDKHHTQY
TRBJ2-1,TRBV5-1,-,ATRPGLAGANEQF
TRBJ1-1,TRBV5-6,-,ASSLDGWRNTEAF
TRBJ2-2,TRBV11-3,-,ASSFGSGRAGGNTGELF
TRBJ1-4,TRBV9,-,ASSFRHTPEKLF
TRBJ1-5,TRBV18,-,ASSPGQGNQPQH
TRBJ1-5,TRBV4-3,-,ASSRAINENQPQH
TRBJ1-1,TRBV5-4,few,ASSPTGRSTEAF
TRBJ1-2,TRBV2,-,ASSPQGNYGYT
TRBJ2-2,TRBV7-3,-,ASSPPGQGTTGELF
TRBJ2-5,TRBV19,-,ASRTQGAETQY
TRBJ1-2,TRBV3-1/TRBV3-2,many,ASSPDRNYGYT
TRBJ2-1,TRBV7-2,few,ASSLSTGGNEQF
TRBJ2-3,TRBV7-2,-,ASSLGFRGSDTQY
TRBJ2-5,TRBV5-1,-,ASSLGRNGETQY
TRBJ2-3,TRBV4-3,-,ASSLGRSPSDTQY
TRBJ2-3,TRBV29-1,-,SVATFGAGSTDTQY
TRBJ2-2,TRBV6-2/TRBV6-3,-,ASSYSQREGLRTGELF
TRBJ2-2,TRBV20-1,medium-sized,SASGIRRTGELF
TRBJ1-1,TRBV19,-,ASSLDDRGPKNTEAF
TRBJ2-2,TRBV9,-,ASSVQQGFRGELF
TRBJ1-3,TRBV28,-,ASSPGVGNTIY
TRBJ2-5,TRBV7-3,-,ASSLRSGETQY
TRBJ2-5,TRBV11-2,-,ASSLAVWGGRGGETQY
TRBJ1-1,TRBV25-1,-,ASSREGGNTEAF
TRBJ2-3,TRBV20-1,-,SAEHKDTQY
TRBJ2-2,TRBV11-2,-,ASSLDPRVGLF
TRBJ2-3,TRBV5-1,-,ASSFTTTSTDTQY
TRBJ2-1,TRBV4-2,-,ASSPASGVGNEQF